This entry lists 30 T cell receptor beta chains sequenced from one sample in a study of OX40 agonist ivuxolimab in advanced cancers. Clones were sequenced by immunoSEQ multiplex PCR, and TCRdb holds only the in-frame ones, with some missing. The data contain some 19,000 clones, nearly 70% of them singletons. The sample in question was CD4+ or CD8+ T cells sorted from blood, obtained in a trial of the OX40 agonist ivuxolimab. All receptors derive from an adult with an advanced solid tumor such as melanoma, head and neck, liver or kidney cancer.

The gene calls are TRBV28 and TRBJ2-7, with D unclear. Deletions cut 5 bases from V and 3 bases from J, with 5 bases between. The CDR3 runs to 11 residues. Germline V gene sequence: CDR1 MDHEN, CDR2 SYDVKM. DNA of the CDR3: TGTGCCAGCAGTCAAATCTACGAGCAGTACTTC. Protein: CASSQIYEQYF.

This clone was found once. The chain uses TRBV7-3 and TRBJ2-7, with D perhaps matching TRBD2 (5 bases). CDR1 and CDR2 (germline): SGHTA, FQGTGA. V lost 4 bases and J lost 4, with 11 bases in between. The CDR3 is 13 residues long. CDR3 sequence (DNA): TGTGCCAGCAGCTCTCGACGGGGTTACGAGCAGTACTTC. It yields the protein CASSSRRGYEQYF.

CDR3 nucleotides: TGTGCCAGCAGTTTAATCCCGGGTCATGAGCAGTTCTTC. It translates to CASSLIPGHEQFF. The V call is TRBV27, the J call TRBJ2-1; D not resolved. Germline V lookup: CDR1 MNHEY, CDR2 SMNVEV (reference sequence). V shed 2 bases and J shed 8 bases, with 10 bases lying between them. The CDR3 runs to 13 residues.

The chain uses TRBV6-1 and TRBJ2-5; possible D gene TRBD2, 5 bases. Germline CDR1 reads MNHNS; CDR2 reads SASEGT. Trimming took off 0 bases at V and 6 bases at J, with 14 bases between the two ends. This CDR3 region has 15 residues. This chain's CDR3 is CASSEAGDGAKTQYF. The CDR3 DNA reads TGTGCCAGCAGTGAAGCCGGGGATGGAGCAAAGACCCAGTACTTC.

This chain joins TRBV11-3 and TRBJ2-1; 10 nucleotides align to TRBD1. With 5 bases clipped from V and 8 bases from J, the junction kept 6 bases outside the gene matches. The CDR3 is 14 amino acids. The germline CDR1 and CDR2 sequences are SGHNT and YENEEA. CDR3 region: CASSAGTGDHEQFF. The CDR3, as DNA: TGTGCCAGCAGCGCCGGGACAGGGGACCATGAGCAGTTCTTC.

To note about this clone: The same CDR3 is also encoded by other DNA sequences in this sample. The CDR3 nucleotides are TGCGCCAGCAGCTTCGGACTAGCGGTGAACACCGGGGAGCTGTTTTTT. Translating it yields CASSFGLAVNTGELFF. The chain recombines TRBV5-1 with TRBJ2-2, with 10 bases identical to TRBD2. Germline loops: CDR1 SGHRS, CDR2 YFSETQ. V shed 2 bases and J 1 base; nucleotides not matched to a gene: 2. The CDR3 is made up of 16 amino acids.

This clone has a handful of counts. V is TRBV7-9 and J is TRBJ2-6; TRBD1 matches 7 bases. Looked up from germline, CDR1 is SEHNR and CDR2 is FQNEAQ (reference sequence). V lost 5 bases, J lost 0 bases, and 7 bases stayed unmatched. The CDR3 spans 17 residues. The CDR3 reads CASSPGTDYSGANVLTF. In DNA form, the CDR3 reads TGTGCCAGCAGCCCCGGGACAGACTACTCTGGGGCCAACGTCCTGACTTTC.

The chain employs TRBV7-2 and TRBJ1-2; the D gene is possibly TRBD1 (5 bases). The CDR3 extends over 17 amino acids. Germline V gene lookup returns CDR1 SGHTA and CDR2 FQGNSA. V lost 1 base and J lost 0, with 15 bases in between. CDR3 sequence (DNA): TGTGCCAGCAGCTTAGACCTGTCTACGGGGGCTAACTATGGCTACACCTTC. Translating it yields CASSLDLSTGANYGYTF.

The gene calls are TRBV27 and TRBJ2-7; no clear D. V was trimmed by 3 bases and J by 7 bases, leaving 13 bases between them. The CDR3 is 13 residues long. Germline V gene sequence: CDR1 MNHEY, CDR2 SMNVEV (reference sequence). CDR3 protein: CASSFLSAEEQYF. The CDR3, as DNA: TGTGCCAGCAGTTTCCTGAGCGCGGAGGAGCAGTACTTC.

The chain recombines TRBV7-9 with TRBJ2-1; D remains ambiguous. Trimming stripped 2 bases from V and 5 bases from J, with 4 bases between. The germline V gene encodes CDR1 SEHNR and CDR2 FQNEAQ (reference sequence). The CDR3 has 12 residues. The CDR3 sequence: CASSLFNNEQFF. Here the CDR3 DNA reads TGTGCCAGCAGCTTATTTAACAATGAGCAGTTCTTC.

A few counts support this clone. This chain uses TRBV19 with TRBJ1-5; D is possibly TRBD1 (6 bases). The germline V gene encodes CDR1 LNHDA and CDR2 SQIVND (reference sequence). V gave up 6 bases and J gave up 7 bases, with 22 bases separating them. CDR3 length: 16 residues. CDR3 in amino acids: CASRTSQGFGSQPQHF. The CDR3 nucleotides read TGTGCCAGTAGAACCTCTCAGGGGTTTGGATCACAGCCCCAGCATTTT.

This clone is a singleton in its sample. The genes are TRBV11-3 and TRBJ2-5; tentative D call: TRBD2 (6 bases). The DNA matches TRBJ2-7 better at its end, which makes the J call doubtful. This CDR3 spans 15 amino acids. Germline V gene lookup returns CDR1 SGHNT and CDR2 YENEEA. CDR3: CASSLGVEGRSEQYF. The DNA of the CDR3 is TGTGCCAGCAGCTTAGGAGTGGAGGGGCGAAGCGAGCAGTACTTC.

The chain links TRBV6-6 to TRBJ1-2; TRBD1 matches 8 bases. With V trimmed by 0 bases and J by 8 bases, 5 bases remained unmatched. Germline V gene lookup returns CDR1 MNHNY and CDR2 SVGAGI (reference sequence). CDR3 length: 14 amino acids. The CDR3 DNA reads TGTGCCAGCAGTTACTCGAGGACAGGGTACGGCTACACCTTC. It specifies CASSYSRTGYGYTF.

The CDR3 DNA reads as TGTGCCAGCAGCTTAGTTGTGCGCGATTTTTACGAGCAGTACTTC. Translation gives CASSLVVRDFYEQYF. The chain is built from TRBV7-6 and TRBJ2-7; no firm D call. The CDR3 is made up of 15 amino acids. Germline-derived CDR1 and CDR2 are SGHVS and FNYEAQ. With 1 base removed from V and 4 bases from J, the gap between germline ends came to 14 bases.

The chain has TRBV7-2 and TRBJ2-7; 11 bases map to TRBD2. Germline loops: CDR1 SGHTA, CDR2 FQGNSA. The CDR3 is made up of 15 amino acids. V lost 2 bases and J lost 5; bases outside the gene matches: 5. CDR3 loop: CASSLTSGSQNEQYF. CDR3 coding DNA: TGTGCCAGCAGCTTAACTAGCGGGAGTCAGAACGAGCAGTACTTC.

The chain joins TRBV19 to TRBJ2-1; D gene uncertain. V was trimmed by 3 bases and J by 4 bases, leaving 1 base between them. Germline loops: CDR1 LNHDA, CDR2 SQIVND (reference sequence). The CDR3 covers 11 residues. The CDR3 is CASSMYNEQFF. In DNA form, the CDR3 reads TGTGCCAGTAGTATGTACAATGAGCAGTTCTTC.

The chain carries TRBV13 and TRBJ2-1; D remains ambiguous. Looked up from germline, CDR1 is PRHDT and CDR2 is FYEKMQ (reference sequence). The CDR3 loop spans 15 amino acids. V lost 4 bases to trimming and J lost 2 bases, with 12 bases between them. The CDR3 spells CASSYRAGPYNEQFF. The DNA of the CDR3 is TGTGCCAGCAGCTATAGAGCAGGCCCCTACAATGAGCAGTTCTTC.

The V call is TRBV25-1, the J call TRBJ2-5; D not certain. Gene TRBJ2-7 matches the end of the DNA better, so the J call may be wrong. The germline V gene has CDR1 MGHDK and CDR2 SYGVNS. The CDR3 runs 14 residues. The DNA for the CDR3 is TGTGCCAGCAGTGATCTAACGGACTCCTACGAGCAGTACTTC. Its protein is CASSDLTDSYEQYF.

In this sample, this clone turned up a few times. The chain uses TRBV7-9 and TRBJ2-7; no clear D gene. V was pared by 5 bases and J by 3 bases, with 5 bases between. The CDR3 has 11 amino acids. Germline CDR1 is SEHNR and CDR2 is FQNEAQ (reference sequence). CDR3 in DNA: TGTGCCAGCAGCCCTCACTACGAGCAGTACTTC. Encoded protein: CASSPHYEQYF.

The V gene is TRBV4-1, the J gene TRBJ2-3; D might be TRBD1 or TRBD2, each matching 6 bases. Germline V gene data show CDR1 as MGHRA and CDR2 as YSYEKL. The CDR3 has 19 residues. The V gene lost 2 bases and the J gene lost 0 bases, with 21 bases spanning the gap. The CDR3 DNA is TGCGCCAGCAGCCAACCACCCGGAGGGGGGCTACTTAGCACAGATACGCAGTATTTT. Translated: CASSQPPGGGLLSTDTQYF.

V gene TRBV28 combines with J gene TRBJ1-5; D is unclear. This CDR3 spans 15 amino acids. V was shortened by 2 bases and J by 0 bases, with 8 bases between the two germline ends. CDR1 and CDR2 (germline): MDHEN, SYDVKM. The CDR3 sequence: CASSLELSSNQPQHF. CDR3 DNA: TGTGCCAGCAGTTTAGAGCTGAGTAGCAATCAGCCCCAGCATTTT. Variable domain in full (rest from reference TRBV28 and TRBJ1-5): DVKVTQSSRYLVKRTGEKVFLECVQDMDHENMFWYRQDPGLGLRLIYFSYDVKMKEKGDIPEGYSVSREKKERFSLILESASTNQTSMYLCASSLELSSNQPQHFGDGTRLSIL.

The chain recombines TRBV9 with TRBJ1-2; TRBD1 might be the D (5 bases). V lost 0 bases, J lost 6 bases, and 12 bases lay in between. CDR1 SGDLS and CDR2 YYNGEE come from the germline V gene. CDR3 length equals 14 residues. DNA for the CDR3: TGTGCCAGCAGCGTAGGCGCGGGGCCGGATGGCTACACCTTC. As protein: CASSVGAGPDGYTF.

The V call is TRBV7-2, the J call TRBJ1-5; D might be TRBD1 (5 bases). The CDR3 has 16 amino acids. CDR1 and CDR2 from the germline V gene are SGHTA and FQGNSA. V lost 1 base, J lost 1 base, and 11 bases lay in between. The CDR3, as DNA: TGTGCCAGCAGCTTAGTGGGGGTGGGAAGCAATCAGCCCCAGCATTTT. Translating gives CASSLVGVGSNQPQHF. Supplemented by reference TRBV7-2 and TRBJ1-5, the full variable domain reads GAGVSQSPSNKVTEKGKDVELRCDPISGHTALYWYRQSLGQGLEFLIYFQGNSAPDKSGLPSDRFSAERTGGSVSTLTIQRTQQEDSAVYLCASSLVGVGSNQPQHFGDGTRLSIL.

This clone showed up just a few times. The rearrangement links TRBV11-3 to TRBJ2-1; D is possibly TRBD2 (6 bases). V gave up 5 bases and J gave up 0 bases, with 11 bases separating them. Per germline, CDR1 SGHNT and CDR2 YENEEA. CDR3 length: 15 amino acids. CDR3 DNA sequence: TGTGCCAGCAGCAGCGGGCTAGACTCCTACAATGAGCAGTTCTTC. As protein: CASSSGLDSYNEQFF.

V gene TRBV5-4 combines with J gene TRBJ1-2, with D possibly TRBD1 on 5 matching bases. Germline-derived CDR1 and CDR2 are SGHNT and YYREEE (reference sequence). This CDR3 spans 13 amino acids. Trimming cost V 4 bases and J 3 bases, with 10 bases left between them. CDR3 region: CASSPKGYYGYTF. CDR3 nucleotide sequence: TGTGCCAGCAGCCCCAAGGGGTACTATGGCTACACCTTC. Complete variable domain (other parts from reference TRBV5-4 and TRBJ1-2): ETGVTQSPTHLIKTRGQQVTLRCSSQSGHNTVSWYQQALGQGPQFIFQYYREEENGRGNFPPRFSGLQFPNYSSELNVNALELDDSALYLCASSPKGYYGYTFGSGTRLTVV.

This clone was found once. The chain has TRBV7-9 and TRBJ2-7, with D uncertain. The V gene lost 0 bases and the J gene lost 7 bases, with 4 bases spanning the gap. CDR1 SEHNR and CDR2 FQNEAQ come from the germline V gene (reference sequence). The CDR3 consists of 11 residues. The CDR3, as DNA: TGTGCCAGCAGCTTAGCGGGGGAGCAGTACTTC. Its translation: CASSLAGEQYF. Based on the CDR3 plus reference TRBV7-9 and TRBJ2-7, the full variable domain is DTGVSQNPRHKITKRGQNVTFRCDPISEHNRLYWYRQTLGQGPEFLTYFQNEAQLEKSRLLSDRFSAERPKGSFSTLEIQRTEQGDSAMYLCASSLAGEQYFGPGTRLTVT.

This sequence joins TRBV28 and TRBJ2-3; a weak D match, TRBD1 (7 bases). V was shortened by 3 bases and J by 3 bases, with 13 bases between the two germline ends. The CDR3 consists of 15 residues. Germline V gene lookup returns CDR1 MDHEN and CDR2 SYDVKM. CDR3 nucleotide sequence: TGTGCCAGCAGTTTCTTGACAGGGAGGACAGATACGCAGTATTTT. It is translated as CASSFLTGRTDTQYF. The complete variable domain, with remaining parts taken from reference TRBV28 and TRBJ2-3, reads DVKVTQSSRYLVKRTGEKVFLECVQDMDHENMFWYRQDPGLGLRLIYFSYDVKMKEKGDIPEGYSVSREKKERFSLILESASTNQTSMYLCASSFLTGRTDTQYFGPGTRLTVL.

The chain carries TRBV7-8 and TRBJ2-1, with D perhaps matching TRBD2 (6 bases). CDR3 length equals 17 residues. The ends were cut back, 1 base at V and 2 bases at J, with 15 bases in the middle. The germline CDR1 and CDR2 sequences are SGHVS and FQNEAQ. DNA for the CDR3: TGTGCCAGCAGCTTAGGCCCTCTAGCGAACCCCTACAATGAGCAGTTCTTC. It is translated as CASSLGPLANPYNEQFF.

This clone appeared a single time. The J gene is TRBJ2-1, the V gene TRBV21-1; the table gives TRBD1 as D, unverified against the DNA. TRBV21-1 is deemed a pseudogene. This CDR3 has 18 amino acids. The CDR3 spells CASSKVRLGTGARNEQFF. DNA for the CDR3: TGTGCCAGCAGCAAAGTAAGGTTAGGGACAGGGGCGAGAAATGAGCAGTTCTTC.

This chain connects TRBV6-5 to TRBJ2-7; D is unresolved. Germline lookup yields CDR1 MNHEY and CDR2 SVGAGI. The CDR3 spans 13 residues. The V and J ends lost 5 bases and 0 bases respectively, with 8 bases between them. The CDR3 DNA reads as TGTGCCAGCAGTCCCACGGACTCCTACGAGCAGTACTTC. It is translated as CASSPTDSYEQYF.